The text below deals with one TCR beta chain. This CDR3 is 15 amino acids long. The germline V gene has CDR1 MDHEN and CDR2 SYDVKM. The junction had 6 bases not matched to a gene; V was cut back by 5 bases and J by 5 bases. The data originate from a study of blood T cell repertoires in COVID-19. Study information: T cells, B-cell-depleted T cells, or PBMCs supplied cDNA or gDNA.

Original processing methods: Quantification of nucleated cells was approximated via reference gene primer amplification. Assay used: immunoSEQ multiplex PCR; TCRdb lists only in-frame clones, some missing. The DNA was the basis for D and trimming; V, J and clone size are from that table. The data hold 150,000 to 200,000 clones, with approximately 90% observed a single time. Sequencing used peripheral blood. The chain couples TRBV28 to TRBJ2-5; 12 bases fit TRBD1. The origin of this receptor is a man aged 70 or older with active or convalescent COVID-19. CDR3 sequence: CASSPAGTGGETQYF. The CDR3 nucleotides are TGTGCCAGCAGTCCGGCCGGGACAGGGGGCGAGACCCAGTACTTC.